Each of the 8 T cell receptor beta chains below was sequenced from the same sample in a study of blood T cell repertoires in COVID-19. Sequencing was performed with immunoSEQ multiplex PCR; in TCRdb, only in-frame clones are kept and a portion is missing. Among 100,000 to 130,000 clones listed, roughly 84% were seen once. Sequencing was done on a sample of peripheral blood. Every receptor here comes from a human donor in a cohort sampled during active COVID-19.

CDR3 sequence reads: CAWGSFNYGYTF. CDR3 in DNA: TGTGCCTGGGGGTCTTTTAACTATGGCTACACCTTC. This chain connects TRBV30 to TRBJ1-2; no reliable D call. The V end was cut by 5 bases, the J end by 1 base, with 8 bases between. From germline, CDR1 is GTSNPN and CDR2 SVGIG (reference sequence). The CDR3 runs to 12 residues.

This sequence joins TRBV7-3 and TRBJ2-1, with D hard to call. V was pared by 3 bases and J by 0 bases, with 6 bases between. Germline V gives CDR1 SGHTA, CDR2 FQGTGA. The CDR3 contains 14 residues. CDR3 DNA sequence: TGTGCCAGCAGCTTCCCGAGCTCCTACAATGAGCAGTTCTTC. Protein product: CASSFPSSYNEQFF.

The CDR3 region has the DNA TGTGCCAGTACCAATTGGGCAGGCTTCAATCAGCCCCAGCATTTT. It is translated as CASTNWAGFNQPQHF. The chain combines TRBV19 with TRBJ1-5; D is uncertain. The length of the CDR3 is 15 residues. The germline gives CDR1 LNHDA, CDR2 SQIVND (reference sequence). Between the trimmed V and J ends, which lost 7 bases and 3 bases, there was a span of 16 bases.

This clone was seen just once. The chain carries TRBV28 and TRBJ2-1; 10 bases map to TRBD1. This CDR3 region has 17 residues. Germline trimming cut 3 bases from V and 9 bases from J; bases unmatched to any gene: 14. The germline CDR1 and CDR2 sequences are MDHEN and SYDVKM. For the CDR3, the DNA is TGTGCCAGCAGTTTTATAAAATCGGGACAGGGGCGAGGTGAGCAGTTCTTC. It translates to CASSFIKSGQGRGEQFF.

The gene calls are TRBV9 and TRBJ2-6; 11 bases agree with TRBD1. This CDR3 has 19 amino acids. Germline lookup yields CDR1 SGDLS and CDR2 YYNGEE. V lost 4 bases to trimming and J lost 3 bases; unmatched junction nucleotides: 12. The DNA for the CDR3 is TGTGCCAGCAGCCCCAGTGGGACAGGGGGTGCCTTTGGGGCCAACGTCCTGACTTTC. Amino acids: CASSPSGTGGAFGANVLTF.

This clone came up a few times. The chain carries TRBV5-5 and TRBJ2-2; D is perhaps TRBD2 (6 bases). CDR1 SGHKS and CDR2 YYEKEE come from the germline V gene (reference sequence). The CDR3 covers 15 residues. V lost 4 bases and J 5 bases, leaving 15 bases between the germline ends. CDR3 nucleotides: TGTGCCAGCAGCCCCCTGGGGGGTAGAACCGGGGAGCTGTTTTTT. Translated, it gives CASSPLGGRTGELFF.

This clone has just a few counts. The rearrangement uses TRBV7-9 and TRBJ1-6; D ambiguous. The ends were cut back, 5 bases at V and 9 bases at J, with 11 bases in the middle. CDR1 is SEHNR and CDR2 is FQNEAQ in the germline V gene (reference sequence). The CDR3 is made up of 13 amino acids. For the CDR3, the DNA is TGTGCCAGCAGCGAGGGCTCTGGTTCACCCCTCCACTTT. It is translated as CASSEGSGSPLHF.

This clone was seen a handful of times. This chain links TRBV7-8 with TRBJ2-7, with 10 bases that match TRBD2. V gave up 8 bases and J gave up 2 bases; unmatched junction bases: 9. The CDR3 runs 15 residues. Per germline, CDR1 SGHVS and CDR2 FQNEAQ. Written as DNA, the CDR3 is TGTGCCAGCGGGGGCCTAACTAGCGGGACCTACGAGCAGTACTTC. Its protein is CASGGLTSGTYEQYF.